This entry lists 20 T cell receptor beta chains sequenced from one sample in a study of human thymus T cells. Resections removed during corrective heart surgery provided the thymus tissue used. Produced via immunoSEQ multiplex PCR; TCRdb's table is partial and in-frame only. Altogether around 120,000 clones are present, more than 90% being singletons, with the ten largest covering under 0.025%. The sequencing sample was made of thymus tissue. These receptors originate from a boy younger than two with a congenital heart defect but otherwise immunologically healthy.

The chain has TRBV25-1 and TRBJ1-1; D might be TRBD1 (5 bases). Germline V gene lookup returns CDR1 MGHDK and CDR2 SYGVNS. V was cut by 2 bases and J by 8 bases, with 6 bases left in between. The CDR3 is 11 amino acids. CDR3: CASSEEGEAFF. CDR3 bases: TGTGCCAGCAGTGAAGAGGGGGAAGCTTTCTTT.

A remark on this clone: One junction end disagrees with the germline gene, perhaps due to a read error. The chain joins TRBV29-1 to TRBJ2-5; 10 bases line up with TRBD1. This CDR3 has 13 amino acids. Germline CDR1 reads SQVTM; CDR2 reads ANQGSEA. CDR3 nucleotides: TGCAGCTTTGAGGGACAGGGGTCAGAGACCCAGTACTTC. This gives the protein CSFEGQGSETQYF.

The chain has TRBV6-5 and TRBJ1-1, with 11 bases lining up with TRBD1. Germline V CDR1 and CDR2: MNHEY, SVGAGI. V lost 4 bases to trimming and J lost 4 bases; unmatched junction nucleotides: 2. CDR3 length equals 14 residues. The CDR3, as DNA: TGTGCCAGCAGTTCCGGGACAGGGGGCACTGAAGCTTTCTTT. As protein: CASSSGTGGTEAFF.

This chain connects TRBV9 to TRBJ2-3, with D tentatively TRBD2 (5 bases). The V gene's germline CDR1 is SGDLS and CDR2 YYNGEE. The CDR3 extends over 16 amino acids. The V and J ends lost 3 bases and 4 bases respectively, with 18 bases between them. CDR3 loop: CASSGRDTTMADTQYF. The CDR3 DNA reads TGTGCCAGCAGCGGCCGGGATACCACCATGGCAGATACGCAGTATTTT.

CDR3 DNA sequence: TGTGCCTGGAGTCCTTCCGGGACAGGGGGGAACACTGAAGCTTTCTTT. Residues: CAWSPSGTGGNTEAFF. The rearrangement uses TRBV30 and TRBJ1-1; the match to TRBD1 covers 11 bases. V dropped 2 bases and J dropped 1; count of bases not matched to a gene: 6. The CDR3 length is 16 residues. Germline V gene sequence: CDR1 GTSNPN, CDR2 SVGIG (reference sequence).

The rearrangement joins TRBV6-5 to TRBJ2-7, with 9 bases matching TRBD1. Trimming removed 2 bases from V and 0 bases from J; junction bases left unmatched: 2. CDR3 length equals 15 residues. Germline CDR1 and CDR2: MNHEY and SVGAGI. CDR3 amino acids: CASSYGQGSSYEQYF. CDR3 in DNA: TGTGCCAGCAGTTACGGACAGGGGAGCTCCTACGAGCAGTACTTC.

The chain couples TRBV5-6 to TRBJ2-3, with 8 bases that match TRBD1. Germline V CDR1 and CDR2: SGHDT, YYEEEE. The CDR3 spans 14 residues. With V trimmed by 4 bases and J by 4 bases, 5 bases remained unmatched. Here the CDR3 reads CASSRIRGPDTQYF. CDR3 bases: TGTGCCAGCAGCCGGATCAGGGGGCCAGATACGCAGTATTTT.

The V gene is TRBV5-1, the J gene TRBJ2-5, with D hard to call. The length of the CDR3 is 17 residues. The germline V gene encodes CDR1 SGHRS and CDR2 YFSETQ. Trimming shortened V by 3 bases and J by 4 bases, and 22 bases separated the two germline ends. CDR3 in amino acids: CASSSPPGQNKGETQYF. CDR3 DNA sequence: TGCGCCAGCAGCTCGCCTCCGGGCCAAAATAAGGGAGAGACCCAGTACTTC.

V gene TRBV28 combines with J gene TRBJ2-4, with D perhaps TRBD2 (6 bases). Germline loops: CDR1 MDHEN, CDR2 SYDVKM. Trimming took 6 bases from V and 0 from J, leaving 12 bases between them. The CDR3 spans 15 residues. The CDR3 spells CASRGGALAKNIQYF. The DNA for the CDR3 is TGTGCCAGCAGGGGCGGGGCCCTAGCCAAAAACATTCAGTACTTC.

This CDR3 reads CASSLEAFYGYTF. The CDR3 nucleotides read TGTGCCAGCTCACTAGAAGCGTTCTATGGCTACACCTTC. This rearrangement joins TRBV18 to TRBJ1-2; D is uncertain. CDR3 length: 13 amino acids. Germline-derived CDR1 and CDR2 are KGHSH and LQKENI. Trimming cost V 4 bases and J 4 bases, with 10 bases left between them. The whole variable domain, filled in from reference TRBV18 and TRBJ1-2, reads NAGVMQNPRHLVRRRGQEARLRCSPMKGHSHVYWYRQLPEEGLKFMVYLQKENIIDESGMPKERFSAEFPKEGPSILRIQQVVRGDSAAYFCASSLEAFYGYTFGSGTRLTVV.

The rearrangement joins TRBV4-2 to TRBJ2-3; 10 bases are shared with TRBD2. The CDR3 has 17 residues. With 3 bases clipped from V and 3 bases from J, the junction kept 9 bases outside the gene matches. Germline loops: CDR1 LGHNA, CDR2 YNFKEQ. CDR3 coding DNA: TGTGCCAGCAGCCACGGGAGCGGGGGGGCCGTTACAGATACGCAGTATTTT. This translates into CASSHGSGGAVTDTQYF.

This clone appeared a few times. V gene TRBV21-1 combines with J gene TRBJ1-1; TRBD1 was called by the table and not checked on the DNA. TRBV21-1 is tagged as a pseudogene. The CDR3 is 13 amino acids. CDR3 nucleotides: TGTGCCAGCAGCTTACAGGGAAACACTGAAGCTTTCTTT. Translated: CASSLQGNTEAFF.

The chain carries TRBV29-1 and TRBJ1-1, with D perhaps matching TRBD1 (5 bases). The CDR3 totals 12 residues. The V gene's germline CDR1 is SQVTM and CDR2 ANQGSEA. Trimming stripped 0 bases from V and 4 bases from J, with 6 bases between. CDR3: CSVEERGTEAFF. The CDR3 DNA sequence: TGCAGCGTTGAAGAGAGGGGCACTGAAGCTTTCTTT.

The chain recombines TRBV7-6 with TRBJ2-5; D is unclear. Germline CDR1 is SGHVS and CDR2 is FNYEAQ. Between the trimmed V and J ends, which lost 1 base and 5 bases, there was a span of 14 bases. CDR3 length: 15 residues. In DNA form, the CDR3 reads TGTGCCAGCAGCTTAGGTCGCCGGATGTGGGAGACCCAGTACTTC. Its protein product is CASSLGRRMWETQYF.

The J gene is TRBJ2-7, the V gene TRBV13; no firm D call. The CDR3 spans 15 residues. Trimming left V 5 bases short and J 6 bases short, with 20 bases between. Germline CDR1 reads PRHDT; CDR2 reads FYEKMQ (reference sequence). Here the CDR3 reads CASSPKTALGSEQYF. The CDR3, as DNA: TGTGCCAGCAGCCCAAAGACCGCGTTGGGATCCGAGCAGTACTTC.

This clone appeared a single time. The V and J genes are TRBV4-1 and TRBJ2-5; 7 bases agree with TRBD2. The V gene's germline CDR1 is MGHRA and CDR2 YSYEKL. The ends lost 1 base at V and 5 bases at J; junction bases unmatched: 13. This CDR3 is 17 amino acids long. The CDR3 DNA reads as TGCGCCAGCAGCCAAGGGGGCCGGACTAGGGGCGTGGAGACCCAGTACTTC. It specifies CASSQGGRTRGVETQYF.

This sequence joins TRBV6-1 and TRBJ1-1; the match to TRBD1 covers 7 bases. Trimming took 6 bases from V and 2 from J; bases not matched to a gene: 9. The V gene's germline CDR1 is MNHNS and CDR2 SASEGT. The CDR3 length is 15 residues. The chain's CDR3 is CASRINRDSNTEAFF. The CDR3 DNA reads TGTGCCAGCAGGATAAACCGGGACAGCAACACTGAAGCTTTCTTT.

J is TRBJ2-1 and V is TRBV11-2; D uncertain. V was cut by 7 bases and J by 2 bases, with 15 bases left in between. The CDR3 extends over 15 amino acids. The germline CDR1 and CDR2 sequences are SGHAT and FQNNGV. CDR3 residues: CASKLKPRTYNEQFF. The CDR3 nucleotides are TGTGCCAGCAAGCTGAAGCCAAGAACCTACAATGAGCAGTTCTTC.

CDR3 nucleotide sequence: TGCGCCAGCAGCCAAGATAGATTAAGCCGGGGGAGCACAGATACGCAGTATTTT. It yields the protein CASSQDRLSRGSTDTQYF. The V and J genes are TRBV4-3 and TRBJ2-3; weak D call: TRBD2 (6 bases). V shed 0 bases and J shed 0 bases, with 16 bases lying between them. Germline assignment: CDR1 LGHNA and CDR2 YSLEER. The CDR3 sequence is 18 residues long.

This clone appeared once. The CDR3 nucleotides read TGTGCCAGCAGAAGATACAGGGCCAGCTCCTACGAGCAGTACTTC. Translated, it gives CASRRYRASSYEQYF. The chain couples TRBV27 to TRBJ2-7; a possible D gene is TRBD1 (6 bases). The V end was cut by 6 bases, the J end by 0 bases, with 15 bases between. From germline, CDR1 is MNHEY and CDR2 SMNVEV (reference sequence). The CDR3 runs 15 residues.